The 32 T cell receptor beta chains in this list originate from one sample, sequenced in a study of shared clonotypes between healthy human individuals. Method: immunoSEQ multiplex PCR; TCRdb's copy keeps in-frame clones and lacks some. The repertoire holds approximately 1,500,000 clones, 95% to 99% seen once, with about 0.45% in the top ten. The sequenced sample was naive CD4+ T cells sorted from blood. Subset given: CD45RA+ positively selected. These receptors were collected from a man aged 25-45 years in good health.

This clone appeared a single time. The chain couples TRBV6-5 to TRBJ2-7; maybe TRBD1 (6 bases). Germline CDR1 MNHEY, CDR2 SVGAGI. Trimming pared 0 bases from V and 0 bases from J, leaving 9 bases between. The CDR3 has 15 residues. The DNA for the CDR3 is TGTGCCAGCAGTTACTCCCAGGGGCCCTCCTACGAGCAGTACTTC. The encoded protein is CASSYSQGPSYEQYF.

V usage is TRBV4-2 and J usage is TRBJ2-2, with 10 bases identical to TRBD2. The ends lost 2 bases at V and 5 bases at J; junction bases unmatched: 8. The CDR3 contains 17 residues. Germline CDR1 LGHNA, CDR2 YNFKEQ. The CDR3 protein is CASSQSSSGSGTGELFF. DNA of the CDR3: TGTGCCAGCAGCCAATCCTCTAGCGGGAGCGGGACCGGGGAGCTGTTTTTT.

This CDR3 reads CASSLLGPSGTGELFF. The DNA for the CDR3 is TGTGCCAGCAGTTTATTGGGCCCCTCGGGCACCGGGGAGCTGTTTTTT. This chain connects TRBV27 to TRBJ2-2; unclear D gene. V was shortened by 1 base and J by 4 bases, with 13 bases between the two germline ends. Germline CDR1 and CDR2: MNHEY and SMNVEV (reference sequence). The CDR3 loop spans 16 amino acids.

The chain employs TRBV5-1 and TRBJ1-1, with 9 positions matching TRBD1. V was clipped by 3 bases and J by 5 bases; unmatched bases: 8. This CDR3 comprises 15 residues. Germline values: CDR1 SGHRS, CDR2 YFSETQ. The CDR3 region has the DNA TGCGCCAGCAGCTCCGGGACAGGGATTGGAACTGAAGCTTTCTTT. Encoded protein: CASSSGTGIGTEAFF.

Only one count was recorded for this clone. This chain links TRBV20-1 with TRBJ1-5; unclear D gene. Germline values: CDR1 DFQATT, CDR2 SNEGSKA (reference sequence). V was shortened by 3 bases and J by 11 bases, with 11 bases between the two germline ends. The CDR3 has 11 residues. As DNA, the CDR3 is TGCAGTGCTAGTGCCCTGGGGACCCAGCATTTT. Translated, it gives CSASALGTQHF.

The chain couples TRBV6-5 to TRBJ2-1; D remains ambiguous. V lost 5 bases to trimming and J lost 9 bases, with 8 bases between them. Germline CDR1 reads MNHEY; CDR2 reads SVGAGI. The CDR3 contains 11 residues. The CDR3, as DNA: TGTGCCAGCAGTCGGACGGGTGAGCAGTTCTTC. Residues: CASSRTGEQFF.

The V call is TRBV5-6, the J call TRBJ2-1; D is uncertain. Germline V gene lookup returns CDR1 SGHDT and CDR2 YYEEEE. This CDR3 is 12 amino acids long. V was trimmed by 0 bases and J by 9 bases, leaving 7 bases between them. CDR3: CASSLGIGEQFF. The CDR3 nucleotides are TGTGCCAGCAGCTTGGGAATCGGTGAGCAGTTCTTC.

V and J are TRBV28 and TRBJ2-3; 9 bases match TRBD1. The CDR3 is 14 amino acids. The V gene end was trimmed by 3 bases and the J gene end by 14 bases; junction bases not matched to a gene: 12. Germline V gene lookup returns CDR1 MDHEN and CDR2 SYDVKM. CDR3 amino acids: CASSFGGQGNKWYF. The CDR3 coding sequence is TGTGCCAGCAGTTTCGGGGGACAGGGAAATAAGTGGTATTTT.

The CDR3 sequence: CARSYRDRVSETQYF. The DNA of the CDR3 is TGTGCCAGAAGCTATAGGGACAGGGTATCAGAGACCCAGTACTTC. The chain joins TRBV5-3 to TRBJ2-5; 9 nucleotides align to TRBD1. TRBV5-3 is an ORF, and what it does is uncertain. The V gene end was trimmed by 3 bases and the J gene end by 4 bases; junction bases not matched to a gene: 7. This CDR3 has 15 residues.

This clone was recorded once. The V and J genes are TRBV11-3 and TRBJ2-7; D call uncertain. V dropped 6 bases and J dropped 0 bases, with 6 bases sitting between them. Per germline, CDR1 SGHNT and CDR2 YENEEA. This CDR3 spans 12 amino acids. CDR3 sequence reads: CASSGSSYEQYF. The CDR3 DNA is TGTGCCAGCAGTGGTAGCTCCTACGAGCAGTACTTC. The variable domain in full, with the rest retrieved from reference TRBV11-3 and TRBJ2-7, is EAGVVQSPRYKIIEKKQPVAFWCNPISGHNTLYWYLQNLGQGPELLIRYENEEAVDDSQLPKDRFSAERLKGVDSTLKIQPAELGDSAVYLCASSGSSYEQYFGPGTRLTVT.

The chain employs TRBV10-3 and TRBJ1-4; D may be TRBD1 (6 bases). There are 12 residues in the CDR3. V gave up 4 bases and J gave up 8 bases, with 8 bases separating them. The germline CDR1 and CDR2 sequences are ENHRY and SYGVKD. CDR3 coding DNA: TGTGCCATCAGTGGTGACAGGGAAAAACTGTTTTTT. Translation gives CAISGDREKLFF.

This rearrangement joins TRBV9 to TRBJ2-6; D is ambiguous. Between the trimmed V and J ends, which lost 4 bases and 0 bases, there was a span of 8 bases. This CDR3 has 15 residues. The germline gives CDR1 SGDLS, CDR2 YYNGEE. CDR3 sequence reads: CASSIQSSGANVLTF. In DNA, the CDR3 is TGTGCCAGCAGCATTCAGAGCTCTGGGGCCAACGTCCTGACTTTC.

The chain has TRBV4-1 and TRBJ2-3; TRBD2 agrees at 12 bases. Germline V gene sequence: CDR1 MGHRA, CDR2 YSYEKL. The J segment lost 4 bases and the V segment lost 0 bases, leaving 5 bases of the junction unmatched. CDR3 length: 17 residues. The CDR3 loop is CASSQEASGRGSDTQYF. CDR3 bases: TGCGCCAGCAGCCAAGAGGCTAGCGGGAGGGGTTCAGATACGCAGTATTTT.

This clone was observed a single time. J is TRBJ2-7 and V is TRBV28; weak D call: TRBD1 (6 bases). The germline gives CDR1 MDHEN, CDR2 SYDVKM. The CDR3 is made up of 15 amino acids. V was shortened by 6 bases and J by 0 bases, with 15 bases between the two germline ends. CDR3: CASSPGGGGSYEQYF. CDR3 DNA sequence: TGTGCCAGCAGCCCCGGTGGGGGCGGCTCCTACGAGCAGTACTTC.

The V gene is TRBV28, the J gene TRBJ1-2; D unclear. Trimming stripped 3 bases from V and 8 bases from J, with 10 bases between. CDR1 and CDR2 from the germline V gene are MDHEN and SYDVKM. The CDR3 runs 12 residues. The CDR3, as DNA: TGTGCCAGCAGTTTCGGCGAAAACGGCTACACCTTC. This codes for CASSFGENGYTF.

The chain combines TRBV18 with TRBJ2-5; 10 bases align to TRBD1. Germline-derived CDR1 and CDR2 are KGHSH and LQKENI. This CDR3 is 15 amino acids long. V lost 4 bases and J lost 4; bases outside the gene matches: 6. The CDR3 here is CASSLGTGVRETQYF. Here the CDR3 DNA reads TGTGCCAGCTCACTCGGGACAGGGGTTCGAGAGACCCAGTACTTC.

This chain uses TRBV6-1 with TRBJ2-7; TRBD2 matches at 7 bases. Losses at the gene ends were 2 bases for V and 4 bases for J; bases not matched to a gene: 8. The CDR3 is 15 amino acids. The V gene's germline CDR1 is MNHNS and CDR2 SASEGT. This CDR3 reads CASSEREGGPYEQYF. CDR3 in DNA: TGTGCCAGCAGTGAAAGGGAGGGCGGCCCGTACGAGCAGTACTTC.

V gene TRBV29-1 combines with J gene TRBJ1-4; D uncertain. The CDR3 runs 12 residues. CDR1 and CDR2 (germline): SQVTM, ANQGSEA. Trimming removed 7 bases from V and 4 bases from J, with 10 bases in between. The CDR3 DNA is TGCAGCGCAGATGGTAGTAATGAAAAACTGTTTTTT. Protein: CSADGSNEKLFF.

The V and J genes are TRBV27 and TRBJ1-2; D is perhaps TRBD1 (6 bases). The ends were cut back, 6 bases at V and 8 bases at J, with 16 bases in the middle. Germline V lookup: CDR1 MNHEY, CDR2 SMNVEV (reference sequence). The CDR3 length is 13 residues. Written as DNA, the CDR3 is TGTGCCAGCAGCCAAAACAGGGCCCGGGGCTACACCTTC. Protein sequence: CASSQNRARGYTF.

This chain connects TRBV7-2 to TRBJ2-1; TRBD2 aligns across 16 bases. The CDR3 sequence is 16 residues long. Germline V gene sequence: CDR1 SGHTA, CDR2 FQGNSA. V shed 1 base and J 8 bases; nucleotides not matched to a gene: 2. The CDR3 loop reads CASSLEGLAGGYEQFF. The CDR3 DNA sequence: TGTGCCAGCAGCTTAGAGGGACTAGCGGGAGGGTATGAGCAGTTCTTC.

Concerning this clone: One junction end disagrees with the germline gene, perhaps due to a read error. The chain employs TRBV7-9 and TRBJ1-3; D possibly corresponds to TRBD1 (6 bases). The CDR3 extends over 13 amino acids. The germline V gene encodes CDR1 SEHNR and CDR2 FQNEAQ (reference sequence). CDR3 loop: CASSSKQGSTIYF. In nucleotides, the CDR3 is TGTGCCAGCAGCTCGAAACAGGGAAGCACCATATATTTT. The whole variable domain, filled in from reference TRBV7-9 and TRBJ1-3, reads DTGVSQNPRHKITKRGQNVTFRCDPISEHNRLYWYRQTLGQGPEFLTYFQNEAQLEKSRLLSDRFSAERPKGSFSTLEIQRTEQGDSAMYLCASSSKQGSTIYFGEGSWLTVV.

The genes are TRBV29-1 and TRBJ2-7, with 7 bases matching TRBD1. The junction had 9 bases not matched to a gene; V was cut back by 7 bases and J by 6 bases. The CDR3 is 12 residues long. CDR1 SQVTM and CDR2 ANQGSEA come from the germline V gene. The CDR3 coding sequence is TGCAGCGCCGTACAGGGGACGGTCGAGCAGTACTTC. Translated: CSAVQGTVEQYF.

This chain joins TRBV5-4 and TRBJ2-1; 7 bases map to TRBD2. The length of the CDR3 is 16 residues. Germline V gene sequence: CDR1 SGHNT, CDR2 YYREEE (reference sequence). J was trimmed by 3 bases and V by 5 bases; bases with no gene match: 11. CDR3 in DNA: TGTGCCAGCAGTACCTCCCCAGCGGGAATCTACAATGAGCAGTTCTTC. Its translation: CASSTSPAGIYNEQFF.

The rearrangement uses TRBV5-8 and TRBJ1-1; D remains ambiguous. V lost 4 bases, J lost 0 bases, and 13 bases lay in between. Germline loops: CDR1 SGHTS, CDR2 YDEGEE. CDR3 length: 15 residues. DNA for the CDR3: TGTGCCAGCAGCCCCTTAACTCAGGTGAACACTGAAGCTTTCTTT. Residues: CASSPLTQVNTEAFF.

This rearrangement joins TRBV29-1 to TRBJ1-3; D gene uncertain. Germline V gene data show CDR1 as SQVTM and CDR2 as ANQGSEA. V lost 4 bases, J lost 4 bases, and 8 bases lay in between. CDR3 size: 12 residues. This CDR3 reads CSVGTDGNTIYF. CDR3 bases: TGCAGCGTTGGGACGGACGGAAACACCATATATTTT. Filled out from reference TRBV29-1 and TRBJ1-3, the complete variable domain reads SAVISQKPSRDICQRGTSLTIQCQVDSQVTMMFWYRQQPGQSLTLIATANQGSEATYESGFVIDKFPISRPNLTFSTLTVSNMSPEDSSIYLCSVGTDGNTIYFGEGSWLTVV.

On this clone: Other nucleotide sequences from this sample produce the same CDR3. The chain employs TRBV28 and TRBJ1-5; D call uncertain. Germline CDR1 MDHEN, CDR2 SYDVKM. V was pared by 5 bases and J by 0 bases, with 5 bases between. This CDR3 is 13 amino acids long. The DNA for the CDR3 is TGTGCCAGCAGTCAATATAGCAATCAGCCCCAGCATTTT. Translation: CASSQYSNQPQHF.

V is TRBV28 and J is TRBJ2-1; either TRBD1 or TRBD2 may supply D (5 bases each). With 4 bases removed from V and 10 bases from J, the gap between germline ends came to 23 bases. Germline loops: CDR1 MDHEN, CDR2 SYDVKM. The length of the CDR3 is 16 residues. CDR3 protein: CASSSPGPRTAREQFF. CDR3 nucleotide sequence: TGTGCCAGCAGTTCCCCGGGACCACGGACGGCAAGGGAGCAGTTCTTC.

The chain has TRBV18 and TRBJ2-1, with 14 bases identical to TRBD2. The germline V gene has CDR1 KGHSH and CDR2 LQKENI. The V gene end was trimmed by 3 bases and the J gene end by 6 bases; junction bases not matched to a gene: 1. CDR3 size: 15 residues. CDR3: CASSPGTSGGNEQFF. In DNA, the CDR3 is TGTGCCAGCTCACCTGGGACTAGCGGGGGCAATGAGCAGTTCTTC.

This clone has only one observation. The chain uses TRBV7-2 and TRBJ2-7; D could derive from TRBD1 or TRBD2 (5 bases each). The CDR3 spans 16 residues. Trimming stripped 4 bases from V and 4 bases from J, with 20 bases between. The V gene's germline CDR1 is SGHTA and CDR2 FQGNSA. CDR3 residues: CASSSRRGDQRYEQYF. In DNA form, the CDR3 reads TGTGCCAGCAGCTCCCGAAGAGGGGATCAGAGGTACGAGCAGTACTTC.

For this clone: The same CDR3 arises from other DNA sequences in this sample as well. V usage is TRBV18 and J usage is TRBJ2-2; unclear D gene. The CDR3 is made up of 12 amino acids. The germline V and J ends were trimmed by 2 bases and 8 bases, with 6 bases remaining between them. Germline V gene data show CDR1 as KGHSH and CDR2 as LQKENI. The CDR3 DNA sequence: TGTGCCAGCTCACCAACAGTAGGGGAGCTGTTTTTT. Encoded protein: CASSPTVGELFF. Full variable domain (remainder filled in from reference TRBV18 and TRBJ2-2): NAGVMQNPRHLVRRRGQEARLRCSPMKGHSHVYWYRQLPEEGLKFMVYLQKENIIDESGMPKERFSAEFPKEGPSILRIQQVVRGDSAAYFCASSPTVGELFFGEGSRLTVL.

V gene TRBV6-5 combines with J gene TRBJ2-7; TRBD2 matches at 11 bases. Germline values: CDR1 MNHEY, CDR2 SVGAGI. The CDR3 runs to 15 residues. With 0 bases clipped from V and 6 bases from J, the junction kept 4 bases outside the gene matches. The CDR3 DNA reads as TGTGCCAGCAGTTACTCTAGCGGGAGGGTTCTCGAGCAGTACTTC. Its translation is CASSYSSGRVLEQYF.

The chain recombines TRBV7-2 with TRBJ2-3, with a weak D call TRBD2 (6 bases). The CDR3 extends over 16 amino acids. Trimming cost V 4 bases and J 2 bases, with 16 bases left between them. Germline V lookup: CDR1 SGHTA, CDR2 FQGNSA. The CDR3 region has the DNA TGTGCCAGCAGCTCACTACGGGACTTAAACACAGATACGCAGTATTTT. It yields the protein CASSSLRDLNTDTQYF.